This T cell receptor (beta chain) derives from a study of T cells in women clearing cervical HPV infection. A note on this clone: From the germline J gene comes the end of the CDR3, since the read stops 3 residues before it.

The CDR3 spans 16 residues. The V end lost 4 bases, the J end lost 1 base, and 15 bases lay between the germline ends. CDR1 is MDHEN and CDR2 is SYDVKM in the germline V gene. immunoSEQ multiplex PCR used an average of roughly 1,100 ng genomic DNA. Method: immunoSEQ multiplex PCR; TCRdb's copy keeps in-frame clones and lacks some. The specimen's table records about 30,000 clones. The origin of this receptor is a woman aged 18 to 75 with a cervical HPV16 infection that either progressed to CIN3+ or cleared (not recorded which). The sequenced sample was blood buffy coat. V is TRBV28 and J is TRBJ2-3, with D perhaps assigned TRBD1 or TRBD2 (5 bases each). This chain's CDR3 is CASSSSVRGGTDTQYF. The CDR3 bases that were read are TGTGCCAGCAGTTCCAGCGTGAGGGGTGGCACAGATACG.